The 18 T cell receptor beta chains reported below all come from one sample, sequenced in a study of T cell responses to AZD1222 COVID-19 vaccine. Using immunoSEQ multiplex PCR, the repertoire was profiled, and TCRdb retains in-frame clones only, with some absent. The sample consists of about 84,000 clones, around 85% of them appearing once. This specimen consisted of peripheral blood, obtained 28 days after the second AZD1222 dose. These receptors were collected from an adult who received the AZD1222 COVID-19 vaccine.

The chain recombines TRBV27 with TRBJ1-2; D perhaps matches TRBD1 (6 bases). The CDR3 has 13 amino acids. Per the germline V gene, CDR1 is MNHEY and CDR2 is SMNVEV (reference sequence). V dropped 2 bases and J dropped 4 bases, with 8 bases sitting between them. This chain's CDR3 is CASSLRGAYGYTF. As DNA, the CDR3 is TGTGCCAGCAGTTTACGGGGGGCCTATGGCTACACCTTC.

The chain joins TRBV29-1 to TRBJ2-2, with 9 bases fitting TRBD1. Per germline, CDR1 SQVTM and CDR2 ANQGSEA. The CDR3 length is 14 residues. V was clipped by 6 bases and J by 7 bases; unmatched bases: 9. The CDR3, as DNA: TGCAGCGTGATGGGGGACAGGGATGACGGGGAGCTGTTTTTT. This translates into CSVMGDRDDGELFF.

This clone was seen just once. V usage is TRBV6-2 or TRBV6-3 and J usage is TRBJ2-7; TRBD1 aligns across 8 bases. The CDR3 length is 15 residues. V lost 5 bases to trimming and J lost 3 bases; unmatched junction nucleotides: 9. The V gene's germline CDR1 is MNHEY and CDR2 SVGEGT. The CDR3 loop reads CASSARTGTIYEQYF. In DNA, the CDR3 is TGTGCCAGCAGTGCCCGGACAGGGACCATCTACGAGCAGTACTTC.

This chain links TRBV7-6 with TRBJ1-4, with D possibly matching TRBD1 (5 bases). V was trimmed by 2 bases and J by 6 bases, leaving 10 bases between them. The CDR3 has 14 residues. From germline, CDR1 is SGHVS and CDR2 FNYEAQ. CDR3: CASSLTVRDEKLFF. For the CDR3, the DNA is TGTGCCAGCAGCTTAACAGTCAGGGATGAAAAACTGTTTTTT.

This chain links TRBV7-9 with TRBJ1-3, with 9 positions matching TRBD1. V dropped 5 bases and J dropped 3; count of bases not matched to a gene: 5. The germline CDR1 and CDR2 sequences are SEHNR and FQNEAQ (reference sequence). The CDR3 covers 15 residues. The CDR3 loop reads CASSQQGAVGNTIYF. DNA of the CDR3: TGTGCCAGCAGCCAACAGGGGGCCGTTGGAAACACCATATATTTT.

The chain joins TRBV7-9 to TRBJ2-7, with 9 bases fitting TRBD1. Germline V CDR1 and CDR2: SEHNR, FQNEAQ (reference sequence). The CDR3 extends over 12 amino acids. CDR3 protein: CAGGTGSYEQYF. DNA of the CDR3: TGTGCGGGTGGGACAGGGTCCTACGAGCAGTACTTC.

This sequence joins TRBV7-2 and TRBJ2-3; possibly TRBD1 or TRBD2 for D (5 bases each). Germline V gene lookup returns CDR1 SGHTA and CDR2 FQGNSA. This CDR3 has 16 amino acids. Trimming stripped 3 bases from V and 4 bases from J, with 17 bases between. CDR3 in DNA: TGTGCCAGCAGCTTGGCAGGGAGTGGGACCCCAGATACGCAGTATTTT. This gives the protein CASSLAGSGTPDTQYF.

The chain recombines TRBV19 with TRBJ1-3; D possibly corresponds to TRBD1 (6 bases). Trimming took 5 bases from V and 1 from J, leaving 15 bases between them. Germline V gene data show CDR1 as LNHDA and CDR2 as SQIVND (reference sequence). The CDR3 length is 16 residues. The CDR3 bases are TGTGCCAGTAGTCCTAGGGACATAGAATCTGGAAACACCATATATTTT. Protein: CASSPRDIESGNTIYF.

The chain has TRBV4-1 and TRBJ2-3; a possible D gene is TRBD2 (6 bases). The CDR3 sequence is 16 residues long. CDR1 and CDR2 from the germline V gene are MGHRA and YSYEKL. V was trimmed by 5 bases and J by 2 bases, leaving 17 bases between them. The CDR3 DNA is TGCGCCAGCAGCAAGGAGGGGCCGGGAATCACAGATACGCAGTATTTT. It is translated as CASSKEGPGITDTQYF.

The chain combines TRBV7-3 with TRBJ2-1; 9 bases map to TRBD1. The CDR3 consists of 14 residues. The junction had 2 bases not matched to a gene; V was cut back by 4 bases and J by 4 bases. Germline lookup yields CDR1 SGHTA and CDR2 FQGTGA. The CDR3 DNA reads as TGTGCCAGCAGCTACGGGACAGGGTACAATGAGCAGTTCTTC. Protein: CASSYGTGYNEQFF.

The chain links TRBV19 to TRBJ2-7, with D unclear. Germline V gene lookup returns CDR1 LNHDA and CDR2 SQIVND (reference sequence). The CDR3 runs 15 residues. Trimming shortened V by 1 base and J by 5 bases, and 15 bases separated the two germline ends. CDR3 sequence reads: CASSIGLDPTNEQYF. The CDR3 DNA sequence: TGTGCCAGTAGTATAGGTCTAGATCCAACCAACGAGCAGTACTTC.

In its sample, this clone was seen once. This sequence joins TRBV23-1 and TRBJ2-7; D not resolved. TRBV23-1 is classed as an ORF, of uncertain function. Between the trimmed V and J ends, which lost 0 bases and 4 bases, there was a span of 13 bases. The CDR3 contains 15 residues. CDR3: CASSQSARAEYEQYF. The CDR3 nucleotides read TGCGCCAGCAGTCAATCAGCAAGGGCCGAATACGAGCAGTACTTC.

The chain couples TRBV5-5 to TRBJ1-5, with D perhaps TRBD1 (5 bases). The tail of the sequence fits TRBJ2-3 better, so the J call may be wrong. The V gene's germline CDR1 is SGHKS and CDR2 YYEKEE (reference sequence). The CDR3 extends over 18 amino acids. CDR3 in amino acids: CASSLRFVGQGDFQPQYF. For the CDR3, the DNA is TGTGCCAGCAGCTTGCGTTTTGTAGGGCAGGGTGATTTCCAGCCCCAGTATTTT.

This chain connects TRBV5-1 to TRBJ2-1, with D maybe TRBD1 (6 bases). The CDR3 covers 15 residues. Deletions cut 4 bases from V and 0 bases from J, with 11 bases between. Per germline, CDR1 SGHRS and CDR2 YFSETQ. CDR3 sequence: CASSPGQTSYNEQFF. The DNA for the CDR3 is TGCGCCAGCAGCCCGGGACAAACCTCCTACAATGAGCAGTTCTTC.

This rearrangement joins TRBV2 to TRBJ1-1; 9 positions match TRBD1. The CDR3 runs to 13 residues. Germline CDR1 SNHLY, CDR2 FYNNEI. The V segment lost 8 bases and the J segment 5 bases; nucleotides outside the gene matches: 6. CDR3 in amino acids: CASGDREGTEAFF. CDR3 nucleotide sequence: TGTGCCAGCGGGGACAGGGAGGGGACTGAAGCTTTCTTT.

The chain uses TRBV6-4 and TRBJ2-7; no clear D gene. V was pared by 0 bases and J by 3 bases, with 3 bases between. The germline gives CDR1 MRHNA, CDR2 SNTAGT. The CDR3 covers 12 residues. CDR3 DNA: TGTGCCAGCAGTGACTCGTTCTACGAGCAGTACTTC. Translating gives CASSDSFYEQYF.

The genes are TRBV18 and TRBJ1-4, with 7 positions matching TRBD1. CDR1 is KGHSH and CDR2 is LQKENI in the germline V gene. The CDR3 length is 15 residues. V lost 1 base and J lost 5; bases outside the gene matches: 4. CDR3 nucleotides: TGTGCCAGCTCACCACAGGGGGCCTTCAATGAAAAACTGTTTTTT. This encodes CASSPQGAFNEKLFF.

The genes are TRBV5-1 and TRBJ1-2; TRBD1 is a possible D gene (6 bases). The germline CDR1 and CDR2 sequences are SGHRS and YFSETQ. The CDR3 is 16 amino acids. Trimming shortened V by 4 bases and J by 3 bases, and 19 bases separated the two germline ends. CDR3 nucleotide sequence: TGCGCCAGCAGCGGCGACCTCACAGGGAAAGACTATGGCTACACCTTC. This gives the protein CASSGDLTGKDYGYTF.